One TCR beta chain is described in this entry. What this receptor recognizes is not known. No much larger clone is present one base from it, and per-base qualities are unavailable. TCRbeta CDR3 regions were amplified from genomic DNA by means of the immunoSEQ Assay, a bias-controlled multiplex PCR. On the authors' methods: The number of nucleated cells in each sample was estimated from the amplification of reference gene primers within the assay. To quantify the absolute abundance of each unique TCRbeta CDR3 rearrangement, sequence reads were collapsed and filtered. For each sample, productive Simpson clonality was calculated by taking the square root of Simpson's diversity index across productive rearrangements. TCRdb holds this immuneACCESS table with in-frame rearrangements only. Some clones are missing; in checked studies, unresolved V genes explain under half, and the rest has no known cause. V, J and clone size are those of that table, while D and trimming were read from the DNA. Here the sample has around 54,000 clones; around 92% occur a single time. The ten largest account for 2.2% of the sample.

The data are from a study of blood T cell repertoires in COVID-19 (dated by TCRdb to about 2020). Context from the whole study: Samples covering the acute and convalescent phases of COVID-19 were provided by collaborators in the United States, Italy and Spain. The repertoires were released in a freely available public database meant as a resource for research on the immune response to SARS-CoV-2. The samples were drawn from two sources: the first 160 participants of the ongoing ImmuneRACE study, and 950 to 1,500 subjects contributed by 6 global collaborators. The material from the prospective study consisted of cDNA or gDNA derived from T cells, B-cell-depleted T cells, or PBMCs. The dataset comprised deeply sampled blood TCRbeta repertoires from subjects exposed to, actively infected with, or recovered from COVID-19. A de-identified subject ID, COVID-19 status, age in years and sex were almost always included in the sample metadata. Where available, HLA class I and class II types were obtained from metadata supplied by the sample provider rather than from assay-based typing.

CDR1 and CDR2 are drawn from the germline V gene: SGDLS, YYNGEE. The CDR3, cysteine through phenylalanine, is 16 amino acids long. Only CDR3 DNA is held: 48 bases, read in frame from base 1. From V the trimming removes 4 bases and from J it removes 0 bases, while the gene matches leave 9 bases of the junction unaccounted for. Overall study outcomes, separate from this receptor: How much clinical and demographic metadata was included differed by source and by participant, and the metadata was provided uncurated.

Whole blood was collected in K2EDTA tubes by collaborating institutions according to the institutions' own protocols. For TCRbeta analysis, collaborators shipped samples in one of three forms: frozen whole blood, isolated PBMCs, or DNA extracted from either of those sample types. The origin of this receptor is a human donor in a cohort sampled during active COVID-19. The chain is assembled from TRBV9 and TRBJ2-7; TRBD1 fits 8 bases in the junction. The specimen was peripheral blood. The CDR3 in this case is CASSPRQGAASYEQYF. The nucleotides read TGTGCCAGCAGCCCCCGCCAGGGGGCTGCCTCCTACGAGCAGTACTTC. The full variable domain, completed from the reference TRBV9 and TRBJ2-7 proteins outside the CDR3, reads DSGVTQTPKHLITATGQRVTLRCSPRSGDLSVYWYQQSLDQGLQFLIQYYNGEERAKGNILERFSAQQFPDLHSELNLSSLELGDSALYFCASSPRQGAASYEQYFGPGTRLTVT.